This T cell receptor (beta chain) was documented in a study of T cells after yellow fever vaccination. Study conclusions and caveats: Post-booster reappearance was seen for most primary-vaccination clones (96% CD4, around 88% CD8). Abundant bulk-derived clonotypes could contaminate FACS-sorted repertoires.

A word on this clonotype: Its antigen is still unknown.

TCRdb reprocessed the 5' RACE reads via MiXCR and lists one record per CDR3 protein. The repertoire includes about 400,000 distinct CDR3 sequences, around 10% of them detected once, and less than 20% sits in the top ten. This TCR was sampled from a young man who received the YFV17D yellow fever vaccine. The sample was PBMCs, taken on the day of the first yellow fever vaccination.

CDR3 in amino acids: CASSKGQGYTGELFF. As DNA, the CDR3 is TGTGCCAGCAGTAAAGGGCAGGGTTACACCGGGGAGCTGTTTTTT. The V gene is TRBV6-1, the J gene TRBJ2-2; weak D call: TRBD1 (5 bases). Trimming pared 5 bases from V and 3 bases from J, leaving 13 bases between. This CDR3 has 15 residues. The germline V gene encodes CDR1 MNHNS and CDR2 SASEGT.